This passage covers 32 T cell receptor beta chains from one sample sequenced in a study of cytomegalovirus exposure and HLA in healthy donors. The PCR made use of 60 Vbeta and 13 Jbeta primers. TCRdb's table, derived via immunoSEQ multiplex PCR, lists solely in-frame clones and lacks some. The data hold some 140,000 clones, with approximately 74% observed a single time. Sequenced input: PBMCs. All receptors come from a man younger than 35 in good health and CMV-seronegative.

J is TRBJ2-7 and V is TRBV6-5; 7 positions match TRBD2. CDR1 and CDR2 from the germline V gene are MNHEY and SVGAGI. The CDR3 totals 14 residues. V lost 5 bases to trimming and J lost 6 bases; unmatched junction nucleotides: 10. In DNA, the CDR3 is TGTGCCAGCAGTCGCTTTTTCGAGCGGGGCGAGCAGTACTTC. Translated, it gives CASSRFFERGEQYF.

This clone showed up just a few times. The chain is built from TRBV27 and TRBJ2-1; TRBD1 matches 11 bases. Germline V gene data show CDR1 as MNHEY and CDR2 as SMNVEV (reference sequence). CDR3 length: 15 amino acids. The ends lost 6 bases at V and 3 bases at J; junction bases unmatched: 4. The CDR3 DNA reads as TGTGCCAGCAGCACCGGGACAGGGGGCTACAATGAGCAGTTCTTC. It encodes CASSTGTGGYNEQFF.

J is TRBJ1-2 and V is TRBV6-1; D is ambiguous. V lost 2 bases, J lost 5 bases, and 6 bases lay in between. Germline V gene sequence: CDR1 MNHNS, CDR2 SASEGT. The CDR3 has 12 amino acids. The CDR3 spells CASSESGYGYTF. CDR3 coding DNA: TGTGCCAGCAGTGAATCCGGGTATGGCTACACCTTC.

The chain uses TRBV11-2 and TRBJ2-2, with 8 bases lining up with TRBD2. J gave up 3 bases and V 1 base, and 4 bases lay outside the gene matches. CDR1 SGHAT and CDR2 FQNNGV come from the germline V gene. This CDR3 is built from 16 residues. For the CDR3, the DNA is TGTGCCAGCAGCTTAGTACGGGGGGGCCACACCGGGGAGCTGTTTTTT. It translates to CASSLVRGGHTGELFF.

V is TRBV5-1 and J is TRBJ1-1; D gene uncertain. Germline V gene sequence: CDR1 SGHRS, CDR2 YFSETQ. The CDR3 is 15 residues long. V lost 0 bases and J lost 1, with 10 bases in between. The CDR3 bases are TGCGCCAGCAGCTTGGCCGGGTATAAGAACACTGAAGCTTTCTTT. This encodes CASSLAGYKNTEAFF.

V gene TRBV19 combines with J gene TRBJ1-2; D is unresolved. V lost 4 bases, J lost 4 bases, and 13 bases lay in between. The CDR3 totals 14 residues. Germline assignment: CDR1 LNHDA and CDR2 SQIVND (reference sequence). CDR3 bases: TGTGCCAGTAGTACCACAGACAACCTCTATGGCTACACCTTC. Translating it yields CASSTTDNLYGYTF. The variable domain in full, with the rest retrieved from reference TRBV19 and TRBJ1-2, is DGGITQSPKYLFRKEGQNVTLSCEQNLNHDAMYWYRQDPGQGLRLIYYSQIVNDFQKGDIAEGYSVSREKKESFPLTVTSAQKNPTAFYLCASSTTDNLYGYTFGSGTRLTVV.

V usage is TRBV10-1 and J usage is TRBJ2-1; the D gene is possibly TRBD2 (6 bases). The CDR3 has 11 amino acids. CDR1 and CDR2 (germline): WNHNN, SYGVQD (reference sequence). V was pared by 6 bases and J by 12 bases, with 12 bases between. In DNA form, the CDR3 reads TGCGCCAGCAGGACTAGTGGCGGGCAGTTCTTC. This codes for CASRTSGGQFF.

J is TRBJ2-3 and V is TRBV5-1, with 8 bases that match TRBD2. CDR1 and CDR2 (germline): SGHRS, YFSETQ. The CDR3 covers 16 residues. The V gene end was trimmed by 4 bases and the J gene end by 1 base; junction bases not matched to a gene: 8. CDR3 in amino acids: CASSLRAGARTDTQYF. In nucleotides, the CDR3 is TGCGCCAGCAGCCTAAGAGCGGGGGCTCGCACAGATACGCAGTATTTT.

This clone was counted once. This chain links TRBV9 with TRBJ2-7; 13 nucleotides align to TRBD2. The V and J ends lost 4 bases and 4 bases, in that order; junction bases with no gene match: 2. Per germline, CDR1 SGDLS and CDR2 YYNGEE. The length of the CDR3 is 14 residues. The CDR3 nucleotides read TGTGCCAGCAGCCCGGGACTAGCGGGGTACGAGCAGTACGTC. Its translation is CASSPGLAGYEQYV.

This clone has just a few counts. The CDR3 here is CASSLGLGLRDEQYV. CDR3 sequence (DNA): TGTGCCAGCAGCTTAGGGTTAGGCTTGCGGGACGAGCAGTACGTC. The rearrangement links TRBV7-9 to TRBJ2-7; a possible D gene is TRBD2 (5 bases). Germline CDR1 reads SEHNR; CDR2 reads FQNEAQ (reference sequence). The CDR3 has 15 amino acids. Trimming took 1 base from V and 5 from J, leaving 15 bases between them.

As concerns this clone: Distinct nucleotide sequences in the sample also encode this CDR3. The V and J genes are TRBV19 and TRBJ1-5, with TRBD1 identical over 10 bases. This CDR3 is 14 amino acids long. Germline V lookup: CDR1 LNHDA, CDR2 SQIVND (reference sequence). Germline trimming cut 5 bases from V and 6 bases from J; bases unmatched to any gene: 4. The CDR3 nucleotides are TGTGCCAGTAGTGTCCGGGACAGGGGTCAGCCCCAGCATTTT. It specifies CASSVRDRGQPQHF.

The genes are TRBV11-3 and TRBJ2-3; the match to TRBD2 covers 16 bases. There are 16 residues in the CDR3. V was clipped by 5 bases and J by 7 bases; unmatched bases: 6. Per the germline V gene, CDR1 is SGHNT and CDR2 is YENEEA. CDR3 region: CASSMGLAGGPNTQYF. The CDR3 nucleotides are TGTGCCAGCAGCATGGGACTAGCGGGGGGGCCAAATACGCAGTATTTT.

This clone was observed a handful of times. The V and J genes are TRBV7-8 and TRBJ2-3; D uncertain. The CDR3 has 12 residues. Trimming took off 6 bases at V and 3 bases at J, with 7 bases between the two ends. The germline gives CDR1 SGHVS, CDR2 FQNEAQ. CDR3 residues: CASRQQTDTQYF. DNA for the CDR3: TGTGCCAGCAGACAACAAACAGATACGCAGTATTTT.

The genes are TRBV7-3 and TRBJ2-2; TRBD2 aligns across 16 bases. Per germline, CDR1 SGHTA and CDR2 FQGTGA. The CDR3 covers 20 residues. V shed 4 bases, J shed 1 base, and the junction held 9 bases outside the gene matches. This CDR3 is CASSWSTGLAGGRNTGELFF. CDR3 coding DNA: TGTGCCAGCAGCTGGTCCACGGGACTAGCGGGGGGGCGGAACACCGGGGAGCTGTTTTTT. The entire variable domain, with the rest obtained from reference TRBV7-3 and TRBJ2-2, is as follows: GAGVSQTPSNKVTEKGKYVELRCDPISGHTALYWYRQSLGQGPEFLIYFQGTGAADDSGLPNDRFFAVRPEGSVSTLKIQRTERGDSAVYLCASSWSTGLAGGRNTGELFFGEGSRLTVL.

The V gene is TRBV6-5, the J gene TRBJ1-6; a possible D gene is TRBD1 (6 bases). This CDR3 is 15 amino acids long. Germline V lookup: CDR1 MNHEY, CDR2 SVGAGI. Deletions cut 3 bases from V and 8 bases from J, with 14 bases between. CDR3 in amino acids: CASSYSLGADSPLHF. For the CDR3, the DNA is TGTGCCAGCAGTTATTCATTGGGGGCTGATTCACCCCTCCACTTT.

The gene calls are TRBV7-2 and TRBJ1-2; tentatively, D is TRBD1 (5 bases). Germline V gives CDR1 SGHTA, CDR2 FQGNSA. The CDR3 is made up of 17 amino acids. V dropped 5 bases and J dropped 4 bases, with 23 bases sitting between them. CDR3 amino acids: CASSQAGQGDRIYGYTF. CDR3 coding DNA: TGTGCCAGCAGCCAGGCCGGGCAGGGCGATCGTATCTATGGCTACACCTTC.

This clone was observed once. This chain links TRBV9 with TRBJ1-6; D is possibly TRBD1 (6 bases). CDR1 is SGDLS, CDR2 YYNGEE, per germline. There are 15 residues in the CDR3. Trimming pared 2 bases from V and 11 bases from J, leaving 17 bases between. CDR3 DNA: TGTGCCAGCAGCGTCCGAACACAGGGAGAGCCACCCCTCCACTTT. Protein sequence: CASSVRTQGEPPLHF.

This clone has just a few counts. CDR3: CSATASNEQFF. The CDR3, as DNA: TGCAGTGCCACCGCCAGCAATGAGCAGTTCTTC. This chain connects TRBV20-1 to TRBJ2-1; D remains ambiguous. The V gene lost 6 bases and the J gene lost 6 bases, with 9 bases spanning the gap. The CDR3 runs 11 residues. Looked up from germline, CDR1 is DFQATT and CDR2 is SNEGSKA (reference sequence).

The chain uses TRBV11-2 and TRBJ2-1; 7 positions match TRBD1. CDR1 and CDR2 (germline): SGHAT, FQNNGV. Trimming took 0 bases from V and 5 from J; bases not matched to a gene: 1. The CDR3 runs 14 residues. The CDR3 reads CASSLDRGHNEQFF. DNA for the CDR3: TGTGCCAGCAGCTTAGATAGGGGGCACAATGAGCAGTTCTTC.

In DNA, the CDR3 is TGTGCCAGCAGCACCGGGACAGGGCGGGATGAGCAGTTCTTC. Amino acids: CASSTGTGRDEQFF. V and J are TRBV5-6 and TRBJ2-1; 9 bases are a match to TRBD1. The germline V gene encodes CDR1 SGHDT and CDR2 YYEEEE. There are 14 residues in the CDR3. V shed 4 bases and J 8 bases; nucleotides not matched to a gene: 7.

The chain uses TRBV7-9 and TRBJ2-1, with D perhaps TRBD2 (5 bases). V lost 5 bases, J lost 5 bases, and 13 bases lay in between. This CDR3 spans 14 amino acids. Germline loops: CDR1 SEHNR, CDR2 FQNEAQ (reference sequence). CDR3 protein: CASSPRGPDNEQFF. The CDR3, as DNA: TGTGCCAGCAGCCCTCGAGGGCCTGACAATGAGCAGTTCTTC.

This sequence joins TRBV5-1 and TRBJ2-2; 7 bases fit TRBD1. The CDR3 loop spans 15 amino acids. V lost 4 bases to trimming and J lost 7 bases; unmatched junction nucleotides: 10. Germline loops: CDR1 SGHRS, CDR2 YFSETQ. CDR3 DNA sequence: TGCGCCAGCAGCCTCGGGACAGCCTTCGACGGGGAGCTGTTTTTT. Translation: CASSLGTAFDGELFF.

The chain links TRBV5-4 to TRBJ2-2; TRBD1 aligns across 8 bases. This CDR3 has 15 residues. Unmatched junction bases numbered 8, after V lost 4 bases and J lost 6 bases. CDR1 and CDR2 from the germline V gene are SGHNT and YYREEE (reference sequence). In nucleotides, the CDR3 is TGTGCCAGCAGCCGGGACAGGTTTGTCGCCGGGGAGCTGTTTTTT. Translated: CASSRDRFVAGELFF.

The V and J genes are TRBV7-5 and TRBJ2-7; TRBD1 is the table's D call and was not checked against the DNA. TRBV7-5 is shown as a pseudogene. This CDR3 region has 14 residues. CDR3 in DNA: TGTGTCAGAAGCTTAGCGAGGGACATTGGGGAGCAGTACGTC. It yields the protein CVRSLARDIGEQYV.

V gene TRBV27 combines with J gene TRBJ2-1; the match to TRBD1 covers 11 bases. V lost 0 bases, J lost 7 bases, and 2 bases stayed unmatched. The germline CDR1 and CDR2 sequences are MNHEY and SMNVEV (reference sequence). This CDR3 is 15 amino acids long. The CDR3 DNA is TGTGCCAGCAGTTTATCTGGGGACAGGGGGAATGAGCAGTTCTTC. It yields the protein CASSLSGDRGNEQFF.

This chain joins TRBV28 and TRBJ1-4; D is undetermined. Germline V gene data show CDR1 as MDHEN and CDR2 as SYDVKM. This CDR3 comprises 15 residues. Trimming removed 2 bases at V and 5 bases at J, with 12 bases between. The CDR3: CASSLQVTLNEKLFF. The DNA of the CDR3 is TGTGCCAGCAGTTTACAGGTCACACTCAATGAAAAACTGTTTTTT.

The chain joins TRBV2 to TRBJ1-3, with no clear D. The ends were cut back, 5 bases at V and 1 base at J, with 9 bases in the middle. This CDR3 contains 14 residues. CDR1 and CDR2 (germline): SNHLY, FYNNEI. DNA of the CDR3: TGTGCCAGCAGTAACAGCGGGTCTGGAAACACCATATATTTT. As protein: CASSNSGSGNTIYF.

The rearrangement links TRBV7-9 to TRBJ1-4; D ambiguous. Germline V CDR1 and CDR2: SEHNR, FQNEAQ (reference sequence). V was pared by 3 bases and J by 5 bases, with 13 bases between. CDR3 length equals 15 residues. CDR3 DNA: TGTGCCAGCAGCTTCCCGGGAGGCCGCAATGAAAAACTGTTTTTT. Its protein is CASSFPGGRNEKLFF.

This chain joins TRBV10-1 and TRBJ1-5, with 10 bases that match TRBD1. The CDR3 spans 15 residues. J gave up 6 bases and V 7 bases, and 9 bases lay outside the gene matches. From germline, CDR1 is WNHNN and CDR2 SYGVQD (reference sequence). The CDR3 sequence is CASTSQTGGTQPQHF. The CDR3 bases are TGCGCCAGCACCTCACAGACAGGGGGCACTCAGCCCCAGCATTTT.

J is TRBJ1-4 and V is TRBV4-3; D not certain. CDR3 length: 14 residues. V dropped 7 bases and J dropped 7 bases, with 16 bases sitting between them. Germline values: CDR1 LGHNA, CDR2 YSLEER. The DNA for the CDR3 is TGCGCCAGCACCCGAGGAGAGGGCAGTGAAAAACTGTTTTTT. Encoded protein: CASTRGEGSEKLFF.

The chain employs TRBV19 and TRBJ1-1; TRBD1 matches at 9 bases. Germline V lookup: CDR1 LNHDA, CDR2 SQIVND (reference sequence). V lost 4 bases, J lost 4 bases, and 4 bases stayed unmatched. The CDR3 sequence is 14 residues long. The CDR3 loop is CASSTGTGSTEAFF. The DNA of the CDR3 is TGTGCCAGTAGTACTGGGACAGGGAGCACTGAAGCTTTCTTT.

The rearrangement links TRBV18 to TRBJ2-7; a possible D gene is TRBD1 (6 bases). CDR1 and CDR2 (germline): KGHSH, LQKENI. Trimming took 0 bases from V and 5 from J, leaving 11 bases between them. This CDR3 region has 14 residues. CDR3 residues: CASSPPGAGNEQYF. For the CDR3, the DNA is TGTGCCAGCTCACCACCGGGGGCAGGTAACGAGCAGTACTTC.